This TCR beta chain comes out of a study of radiation and T cells in renal cell carcinoma (dated by TCRdb to 2018 to 2020). With respect to the entire study: In total, roughly 52 samples, comprising approximately 26 tumors and some 27 peripheral blood samples, were subjected to TCR beta sequencing. The final blood draw was performed at 4 weeks after radiation, at the same time as nephrectomy. In the roughly 49 samples combined, 4,016,671 unique CDR3 nucleotide sequences were found, encoding about 3 million unique CDR3 amino acid sequences. The paper's findings and limits, for the study overall: Because no pretreatment tumor biopsies were available, whether clonotypes were present in the tumor at baseline could not be determined. In blood, the top tumor clonotypes increased between baseline and 2 weeks post-radiation and then shrank by 4 weeks, which suggests that tumor-resident clones expanded only transiently. Changes in the blood repertoire were not tracked past 4 weeks after treatment. Because the trial had a single-armed design, the trial could not examine how radiation dose or scheduling affected the TCR repertoire.

The immunoSEQ kit was used, according to the manufacturer's recommendations, to generate TCR beta libraries from genomic DNA. To prepare the libraries, a first multiplex PCR with proprietary primers was run, followed by a second PCR that added unique barcodes, and a bead cleanup was done after each round. A kit-provided positive control reaction and a negative control reaction were included in every sample batch. The final libraries were assessed on an Agilent 4200 TapeStation D1000 ScreenTape, pooled by volume, and quantified by qPCR. Sequencing was performed on an Illumina NextSeq500 using a MidOutput 150-cycle cartridge, with 156 Read1 cycles, 15 Index1 cycles, and the kit custom primers. The pooled library was loaded at around 1 pM with roughly 19% PhiX control spiked in. Regarding the original processing steps: Vendor-processed data were analyzed in R, and a clonotype was defined as all T cells sharing the same CDR3 nucleotide sequence. In the clone abundance analyses, frequencies in each sample were normalized to that sample's 10,000 most abundant clones. Public T cell clones, which averaged fewer than five per sample, were removed prior to analysis. Tumor-enriched and baseline blood-enriched clonotypes were defined by at least a 32-fold difference in abundance between compartments. Clonotypes expanded or contracted between blood time points were identified with a beta-binomial differential abundance model. Tumor-blood repertoire similarity was measured with the Baroni-Urbani and Buser coefficient, and group comparisons used two-tailed Wilcoxon tests in R. This immuneACCESS table, as held by TCRdb, lists in-frame sequences with V and J called but not all clones. Of the missing ones, under half trace to an unresolved V gene in checked studies; the others have no known cause. That table gives V, J and clone size, and the DNA gave D and trimming. This sample gives some 80,000 clones in total; roughly 85% of them show up just once. The top ten clonotypes cover more than 2% of the sample.

The time point label here, explained by the study, means: blood 4 weeks post-SBRT, at nephrectomy. In the paper's terms, the treatment or condition label means: 15 Gy SBRT to primary tumor, nephrectomy 4 weeks later. The samples were drawn from a clinical trial, where primary renal cell carcinomas were treated with 15 Gy of stereotactic body radiation therapy and then removed by nephrectomy 4 weeks afterward. To follow tumor-enriched clonotypes, serial peripheral blood was collected from radiation-treated patients at baseline and at 2 weeks and 4 weeks after SBRT. Renal cell carcinoma with clear cell pathology was present in all patients. Genomic DNA for TCR sequencing was prepared using the QIAamp DNA Blood Mini Kit (Qiagen). The analyses included only samples that passed all quality control checks. This clone has only a few counts. The clone's antigen remains unknown. Base qualities are not provided; no much larger clone lies one nucleotide away.

The CDR1 and CDR2 encoded by the germline V gene are SQVTM and ANQGSEA. V lost 6 bases and J lost 0 bases, and the count of bases not matched to a germline gene is 3. Including cysteine and phenylalanine, the CDR3 has 13 amino acids. Here the CDR3 DNA is all that survives: 39 bases in frame from base 1. The sequenced sample was blood, obtained from a patient whose treatment included radiotherapy and nephrectomy. The chain is encoded by TRBV29-1 joined to TRBJ1-1, and 8 bases in between align with TRBD1. The sequence came from a woman in her sixties with renal cell carcinoma. The CDR3 reads as follows: CSVWTGLNTEAFF. The DNA reads TGCAGCGTATGGACAGGGCTGAACACTGAAGCTTTCTTT. The full variable domain, with segments outside the CDR3 supplied by the reference TRBV29-1 and TRBJ1-1 proteins, appears as SAVISQKPSRDICQRGTSLTIQCQVDSQVTMMFWYRQQPGQSLTLIATANQGSEATYESGFVIDKFPISRPNLTFSTLTVSNMSPEDSSIYLCSVWTGLNTEAFFGQGTRLTVV.